This TCR beta chain is drawn from a study of identical twins. Germline lookup yields CDR1 SGHRS and CDR2 YFSETQ. The CDR3 covers 15 residues. In TCRdb, the 5' RACE reads were re-called with MiXCR into one record per CDR3 protein. The sample shows 430,000 or so distinct CDR3 sequences, 20% to 25% of them seen only once. Study observations and caveats: Instead of following the same donors, the conclusions were based on cross-sectional statistical analysis.

As concerns this clonotype: Its antigen is unidentified. One end of the junction fails to match germline, which may point to a read error.

The data were also submitted as part of a second study, on T cells expressing NK-cell markers. That paper states: Researchers report these clonotypes also headed the CD3+CD56-NKG2C+ fraction in several donors.

The sequence was collected from a woman aged 18-29 years in good health. Sequenced material: CD4+ T cells sorted from blood. The rearrangement joins TRBV5-1 to TRBJ2-2; perhaps D is TRBD1 or TRBD2 (5 bases each). The CDR3 bases are TGCGCCAGCAGCTCAGGGATAGCGAACACCGGGGAGCTGGTTTTT. It is translated as CASSSGIANTGELVF.